A selection of T cell receptor beta chains follows, all from one sample in a study of early T cells in non-severe SARS-CoV-2 infection. Each CDR3 protein gets one entry after TCRdb re-called the 5' RACE reads with MiXCR. The sample contains fewer than 120,000 distinct CDR3 sequences, about 12% of which appear only once. Sequenced material: whole blood, taken at baseline. The receptors originated from an adult who was a healthcare worker with PCR-confirmed SARS-CoV-2 infection or an uninfected control (not recorded which). Each CDR3 is given with its conserved first and last residue. The order of the fields is D gene, V gene, J gene, clone size, CDR3 DNA, CDR3 protein. D genes are given only for firm matches. Part of the rows lack a size; the others show once, few, many or a class for expanded clones.

D: NA; V: TRBV27; J: TRBJ1-2; size: few; DNA: TGTGCCAGCAGTATCGACAGGAGCTATGGCTACACCTTC; CDR3: CASSIDRSYGYTF
D: TRBD1; V: TRBV3-1; J: TRBJ1-1; size: many; DNA: TGTGCCAGCAGCGACAGGGACCCCACTGAAGCTTTCTTT; CDR3: CASSDRDPTEAFF
D: TRBD1; V: TRBV2; J: TRBJ2-7; size: few; DNA: TGTGCCACCATGGACAGGGGGCAGCCCTACGAGCAGTACTTC; CDR3: CATMDRGQPYEQYF
D: NA; V: TRBV28; J: TRBJ2-7; size: once; DNA: TGTGCCAGCAGACCCAACCCCCTCTGGGAGCAGTACTTC; CDR3: CASRPNPLWEQYF
D: NA; V: TRBV6-6; J: TRBJ2-7; size: medium-sized; DNA: TGTGCCAGCAGTCCGACCGCTAGCTCCTACGAGCAGTACTTC; CDR3: CASSPTASSYEQYF
D: NA; V: TRBV7-3; J: TRBJ2-2; size: NA; DNA: TGTGCCAGCAGCCATTACACCGGGGAGCTGTTTTTT; CDR3: CASSHYTGELFF
D: NA; V: TRBV6-6; J: TRBJ1-1; size: few; DNA: TGTGCCAGCACTTCTGGACACTTGAACACTGAAGCTTTCTTT; CDR3: CASTSGHLNTEAFF
D: NA; V: TRBV3-1; J: TRBJ2-6; size: many; DNA: TGTGCCAGCAGCCTCCGCGGGGGCCACTCTGGGGCCAACGTCCTGACTTTC; CDR3: CASSLRGGHSGANVLTF
D: NA; V: TRBV7-2; J: TRBJ2-1; size: NA; DNA: TGTGTCAGCAGCTTAGCGAGGAACAATGAGCAGTTCTTC; CDR3: CVSSLARNNEQFF
D: NA; V: TRBV4-2; J: TRBJ2-1; size: NA; DNA: TGTGCCAGCAGCCCCCCCGGGACTGCTGATTATGGTGAGCAGTTCTTC; CDR3: CASSPPGTADYGEQFF
D: NA; V: TRBV30; J: TRBJ1-1; size: NA; DNA: TGTGCCTGGGGGGCTGGGGGGACTGAAGCTTTCTTT; CDR3: CAWGAGGTEAFF
D: TRBD2; V: TRBV12-3/TRBV12-4; J: TRBJ2-1; size: NA; DNA: TGTGCCAGCAGTTTAGCGAGGGCTAGCGGGACCTACAATGAGCAGTTCTTC; CDR3: CASSLARASGTYNEQFF
D: TRBD2; V: TRBV7-6; J: TRBJ2-2; size: few; DNA: TGTGCCAGCAGCTTAATCCCTACTAGCGGGTACCCCGGGGAGCTGTTTTTT; CDR3: CASSLIPTSGYPGELFF
D: NA; V: TRBV7-9; J: TRBJ1-6; size: NA; DNA: TGTGCCAGCAGCTCCGCCCCCAGGGGTTTGAGATCACCCCTCCACTTT; CDR3: CASSSAPRGLRSPLHF
D: TRBD1; V: TRBV27; J: TRBJ2-7; size: many; DNA: TGTGCCAGCAGTTCCAGGACAGGGGCGAAAAGACCCTACGAGCAGTACTTC; CDR3: CASSSRTGAKRPYEQYF
D: NA; V: TRBV5-1; J: TRBJ1-2; size: many; DNA: TGCGCCAGCAGCTTGGGGATTGTCAGGGATTCTGGCTACACCTTC; CDR3: CASSLGIVRDSGYTF
D: NA; V: TRBV7-9; J: TRBJ2-3; size: few; DNA: TGTGCCAGCAGGCCGGGCCTCACAGATACGCAGTATTTT; CDR3: CASRPGLTDTQYF
D: NA; V: TRBV20-1; J: TRBJ1-1; size: many; DNA: TGCAGTGCCCCGCGGGCCACTGAAGCTTTCTTT; CDR3: CSAPRATEAFF
D: NA; V: TRBV7-2; J: TRBJ2-5; size: many; DNA: TGTGCCAGCAGCTATTTGGGACCCGCCAAGGCCCAGTACTTC; CDR3: CASSYLGPAKAQYF
D: TRBD2; V: TRBV6-2/TRBV6-3; J: TRBJ2-5; size: few; DNA: TGTGCCAGCAGTCCCCCCGGACTAGCGGGAGGGGCCCAGTACTTC; CDR3: CASSPPGLAGGAQYF
D: TRBD1; V: TRBV5-1; J: TRBJ2-3; size: NA; DNA: TGCGCCAGCAGCAGATTCGGGACAGGGGGAGATACGCAGTATTTT; CDR3: CASSRFGTGGDTQYF
D: TRBD2; V: TRBV20-1; J: TRBJ2-1; size: NA; DNA: TGCAGTGCTACAATGACTAGCGGGAGAATCGGTGAGCAGTTCTTC; CDR3: CSATMTSGRIGEQFF
D: TRBD2; V: TRBV4-1; J: TRBJ2-3; size: NA; DNA: TGCGCCAGCAGCCAAGTTCTAGCGGGGGGCGCAGATACGCAGTATTTT; CDR3: CASSQVLAGGADTQYF
D: NA; V: TRBV15; J: TRBJ2-1; size: NA; DNA: TGTGCCACCAGCAGAGACGGCGGCATTGGGGCGTACAATGAGCAGTTCTTC; CDR3: CATSRDGGIGAYNEQFF
D: NA; V: TRBV7-2; J: TRBJ2-3; size: many; DNA: TGTGCCAGCAGCCGTGAGCGGGTCGATAGGTCCCAGTATTTT; CDR3: CASSRERVDRSQYF
D: NA; V: TRBV7-9; J: TRBJ2-3; size: NA; DNA: TGTGCCAGCAGATTAGACGGGGATACGCAGTATTTT; CDR3: CASRLDGDTQYF
D: NA; V: TRBV5-1; J: TRBJ1-1; size: NA; DNA: TGCGCCAGCAGCTACAGGGAGGCCACTGAAGCTTTCTTT; CDR3: CASSYREATEAFF
D: NA; V: TRBV5-4; J: TRBJ2-5; size: NA; DNA: TGTGCCAGCAGCCCGGGGGCTAGCGTTAGCCAAGAGACCCAGTACTTC; CDR3: CASSPGASVSQETQYF